This T cell receptor beta chain was retrieved from a study of cytomegalovirus exposure and HLA in healthy donors. The PCR used 60 Vbeta and 13 Jbeta primers. Profiled with immunoSEQ multiplex PCR; TCRdb holds only in-frame clones, not every one. The repertoire includes about 130,000 clones, 74% of them detected once, and less than 5% sits in the top ten. Overall study results and limits: Most CMV-associated TCR beta chains appeared HLA-restricted in a later analysis. The study reported that TCR beta sequences accurately predicted HLA-A and HLA-B alleles in most subjects. Later analysis demonstrated an association between a missense DCLRE1C variant and TCR beta V- and J-gene trimming. Cytomegalovirus association was assigned to more than 150 TCR beta chains.

This clone occurred once. The target antigen is unknown. Trimming at V came to 1 base and at J to 1 base, leaving 5 bases not matched to a gene. The CDR3 contains 17 residues. Germline V gene lookup returns CDR1 LGHNA and CDR2 YSLEER. The rearrangement uses TRBV4-3 and TRBJ1-5; 9 bases match TRBD1. Sequencing was carried out using PBMCs. The TCR sequence derives from a woman between 45 and 65 years old in good health and CMV-seropositive. CDR3: CASSQALGQGSNQPQHF. The CDR3 DNA is TGCGCCAGCAGCCAAGCCCTGGGACAGGGAAGCAATCAGCCCCAGCATTTT.